Sequencing of this TCR beta chain was carried out in a study of CD8 T cells in Susac syndrome. Trimming removed 1 base at V and 7 bases at J, with 11 bases between. CDR1 and CDR2 from the germline V gene are MGHDK and SYGVNS. CDR3 size: 15 residues. Random hexamers served to reverse transcribe roughly 0.45 to 1 ug RNA. TCRdb used MiXCR to reprocess the immunoSEQ multiplex PCR reads, holding one entry per CDR3 protein. The table includes about 150,000 distinct CDR3 sequences, roughly 95% detected once. The receptor was derived from a human donor with Susac syndrome. The sequencing input was CD4+ T cells from PBMCs. V is TRBV25-1 and J is TRBJ1-6; D might be TRBD1 (6 bases). DNA of the CDR3: TGTGCCAGCAGTGAATCCGGGGGCAAAAATTCACCCCTCCACTTT. Translated: CASSESGGKNSPLHF.